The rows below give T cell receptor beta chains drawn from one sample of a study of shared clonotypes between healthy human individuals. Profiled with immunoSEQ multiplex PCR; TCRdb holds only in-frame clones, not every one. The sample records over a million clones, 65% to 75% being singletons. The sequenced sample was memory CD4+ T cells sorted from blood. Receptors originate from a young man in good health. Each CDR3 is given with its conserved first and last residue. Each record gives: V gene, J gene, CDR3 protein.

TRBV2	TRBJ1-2	CASSEEPSMRGYTF
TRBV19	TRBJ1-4	CASGRLGGDGEKLFF
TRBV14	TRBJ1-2	CASSQDLSNYGYTF
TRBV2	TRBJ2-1	CASSYEQGNEQFF
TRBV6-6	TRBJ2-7	CASSYNRFYEQYF
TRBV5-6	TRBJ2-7	CASSLGSGVSYEQYF
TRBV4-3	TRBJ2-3	CASSQDLHVDTQYF
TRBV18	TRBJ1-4	CASSRDLFNEKLFF
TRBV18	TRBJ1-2	CASSPAGGSYGYTF
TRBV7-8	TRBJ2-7	CASSMANYEQYF
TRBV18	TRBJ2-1	CASSTGLAGGTEQFF
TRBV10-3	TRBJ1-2	CAISELAGEDGYTF
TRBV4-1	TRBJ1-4	CASSPSSLAQGVYEKLFF
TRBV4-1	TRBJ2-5	CASSQTGGITETQYF
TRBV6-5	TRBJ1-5	CASAKKGGDQPQHF
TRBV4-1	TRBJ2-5	CASSQGGGWETQYF
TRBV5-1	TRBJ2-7	CASSVDWSSYEQYF
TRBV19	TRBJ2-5	CASSPRTSGRETQYF
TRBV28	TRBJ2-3	CASSLLQVSTDTQYF
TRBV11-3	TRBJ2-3	CASSAGLGPPEAQYF
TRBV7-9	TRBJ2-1	CASSQDYYNEQFF
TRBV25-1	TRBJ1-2	CASSSLQGFGYTF
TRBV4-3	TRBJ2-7	CASSQGRAGGSYEQYF
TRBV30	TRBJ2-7	CAWSVSFWGAGGKYEQYF